The rows below give T cell receptor beta chains drawn from one sample of a study of blood T cell repertoires in COVID-19. Only in-frame clones appear in the TCRdb table, and some are missing; sequencing was by immunoSEQ multiplex PCR. The sample includes roughly 78,000 clones, around 90% of them seen just once. What was sequenced was peripheral blood. All receptors derive from a man aged 45 to 65 with acute or convalescent COVID-19. Each CDR3 is given with its conserved first and last residue. D genes are given only for firm matches. Size tells how often a clone was seen (once, few, many) or the class of an expanded clone, and some rows leave it out.

j_call,clone_size,d_call,v_call,cdr3_aa,cdr3_nt
TRBJ1-2,.,.,TRBV5-6,CASRIQGYGYTF,TGTGCCAGCAGAATCCAGGGCTATGGCTACACCTTC
TRBJ2-3,.,TRBD2,TRBV11-2,CASSFTASGGDTQYF,TGTGCCAGCAGCTTTACGGCTAGCGGGGGTGATACGCAGTATTTT
TRBJ2-1,once,TRBD1,TRBV4-2,CASSQEQGASEQFF,TGTGCCAGCAGCCAAGAACAGGGGGCGAGTGAGCAGTTCTTC
TRBJ2-4,.,TRBD1,TRBV9,CASSRTGAENIQYF,TGTGCCAGCAGCCGGACAGGGGCGGAAAACATTCAGTACTTC
TRBJ1-4,.,.,TRBV19,CASSIAPRGIANEKLFF,TGTGCCAGTAGTATAGCCCCTAGGGGGATTGCTAATGAAAAACTGTTTTTT
TRBJ2-4,.,TRBD1,TRBV27,CASSSTNLDRGDIQYF,TGTGCCAGCAGTTCGACAAACCTGGACAGGGGAGACATTCAGTACTTC
TRBJ2-3,.,.,TRBV28,CASSGSTTDTQYF,TGTGCCAGCAGTGGGTCGACAACAGATACGCAGTATTTT
TRBJ2-3,.,.,TRBV29-1,CSVRTDTQYF,TGCAGCGTCCGTACAGATACGCAGTATTTT
TRBJ1-4,.,TRBD1,TRBV19,CASSIGRDRVEKLFF,TGTGCCAGTAGTATAGGCCGAGACAGGGTAGAAAAACTGTTTTTT
TRBJ2-7,.,TRBD1,TRBV5-1,CASSLGQGAKEQYF,TGCGCCAGCAGCTTGGGCCAGGGGGCGAAGGAGCAGTACTTC
TRBJ2-3,.,TRBD1,TRBV3-1/TRBV3-2,CASSRGYRGRTDTQYF,TGTGCCAGCAGCCGGGGATACAGGGGGCGCACAGATACGCAGTATTTT
TRBJ1-2,.,.,TRBV6-4,CASSDSSRGYGYTF,TGTGCCAGCAGTGACTCGAGCAGGGGCTATGGCTACACCTTC
TRBJ1-1,.,TRBD1,TRBV25-1,CASSTGGNTEAFF,TGTGCCAGTAGTACAGGGGGGAACACTGAAGCTTTCTTT
TRBJ2-7,.,.,TRBV19,CASKTADGYEQYF,TGTGCCAGTAAAACAGCGGATGGGTACGAGCAGTACTTC
TRBJ1-3,.,.,TRBV6-1,CASSERTDGNTIYF,TGTGCCAGCAGTGAAAGGACAGATGGAAACACCATATATTTT
TRBJ1-2,few,.,TRBV7-9,CASSLGGRDYGYTF,TGTGCCAGCAGCTTAGGGGGGCGCGACTATGGCTACACCTTC
TRBJ2-5,.,TRBD2,TRBV5-4,CASSPGLAGGRIARETQYF,TGTGCCAGCAGCCCGGGACTAGCGGGGGGGAGGATTGCCCGGGAGACCCAGTACTTC
TRBJ2-3,once,TRBD2,TRBV11-2,CASRPSGGRTDTQYF,TGTGCCAGCAGACCTAGCGGGGGCCGCACAGATACGCAGTATTTT
TRBJ1-4,.,TRBD1,TRBV4-2,CASSYRQGGEKLFF,TGTGCCAGCAGCTACAGACAGGGGGGTGAAAAACTGTTTTTT
TRBJ1-1,.,.,TRBV19,CASSIRRAHTEAFF,TGTGCCAGTAGTATCCGCAGGGCCCACACTGAAGCTTTCTTT
TRBJ1-5,.,.,TRBV24-1,CATSDSGFGNQPQHF,TGTGCCACCAGTGATTCAGGGTTTGGCAATCAGCCCCAGCATTTT
TRBJ2-7,.,.,TRBV6-5,CASSPVSGGTYEQYF,TGTGCCAGCAGTCCCGTGAGCGGTGGGACCTACGAGCAGTACTTC
TRBJ2-2,once,TRBD1,TRBV7-8,CASSLQDRATGELFF,TGTGCCAGCAGCTTACAAGACAGGGCAACCGGGGAGCTGTTTTTT
TRBJ2-1,.,.,TRBV7-3,CASSLSAGSYNEQFF,TGTGCCAGCAGCCTTTCCGCAGGCTCCTACAATGAGCAGTTCTTC
TRBJ2-1,.,.,TRBV9,CASSVGSSANEQFF,TGTGCCAGCAGCGTAGGGAGCTCAGCGAATGAGCAGTTCTTC
TRBJ1-1,.,.,TRBV5-1,CASSLEEGANTEAFF,TGCGCCAGCAGCTTGGAGGAGGGAGCGAACACTGAAGCTTTCTTT
TRBJ2-1,.,TRBD2,TRBV4-2,CASSPRLAHNEQFF,TGTGCCAGCAGCCCCCGACTAGCGCACAATGAGCAGTTCTTC
TRBJ2-5,.,.,TRBV7-2,CASSLVGGETQYF,TGTGCCAGCAGCTTAGTGGGGGGAGAGACCCAGTACTTC
TRBJ1-4,.,.,TRBV12-5,CASGLGQGSEKLFF,TGTGCTAGTGGTTTGGGGCAGGGGAGCGAAAAACTGTTTTTT
TRBJ2-2,.,TRBD2,TRBV7-2,CASSPRLAAGELFF,TGTGCCAGCAGCCCTCGACTAGCGGCGGGGGAGCTGTTTTTT
TRBJ1-1,.,.,TRBV7-8,CASSSPRRFGGGTEAFF,TGTGCCAGCAGCTCCCCCAGGAGGTTTGGGGGAGGCACTGAAGCTTTCTTT
TRBJ1-6,.,TRBD1,TRBV3-1/TRBV3-2,CASSQGTGGPPLHF,TGTGCCAGCAGCCAAGGGACAGGGGGGCCACCCCTCCACTTT
TRBJ2-7,.,TRBD1,TRBV27,CASTRSGGPYEQYF,TGTGCCAGCACGCGATCAGGGGGCCCCTACGAGCAGTACTTC
TRBJ2-1,.,TRBD2,TRBV4-1,CASSQREGVGYNEQFF,TGCGCCAGCAGCCAACGGGAGGGGGTGGGGTACAATGAGCAGTTCTTC
TRBJ2-7,.,.,TRBV6-5,CASKVAGANEQYF,TGTGCCAGCAAGGTGGCAGGGGCCAACGAGCAGTACTTC
TRBJ2-3,.,TRBD2,TRBV5-1,CASKPSGGVGDTQYF,TGCGCCAGCAAACCCAGCGGGGGTGTTGGAGATACGCAGTATTTT
TRBJ2-3,.,.,TRBV5-6,CASSPWGGAKDTQYF,TGTGCCAGCAGCCCCTGGGGGGGGGCAAAAGATACGCAGTATTTT
TRBJ1-5,.,.,TRBV19,CASSALTVEPQHF,TGTGCCAGTAGTGCCCTTACAGTGGAGCCCCAGCATTTT
TRBJ2-3,.,TRBD2,TRBV9,CASSTGLAGSDTQYF,TGTGCCAGCAGCACGGGACTAGCGGGGTCTGATACGCAGTATTTT
TRBJ2-1,.,TRBD1,TRBV11-2,CASSLPTGVNEQFF,TGTGCCAGCAGCTTGCCGACAGGGGTCAATGAGCAGTTCTTC
TRBJ1-1,.,.,TRBV7-9,CASIGGNTEAFF,TGTGCCAGCATAGGGGGGAACACTGAAGCTTTCTTT
TRBJ2-7,.,TRBD1,TRBV19,CASSIIPGQGLHEQYF,TGTGCCAGTAGTATAATCCCGGGACAGGGACTGCACGAGCAGTACTTC
TRBJ1-2,.,TRBD1,TRBV2,CAGQGANSYNYGYTF,TGTGCCGGACAGGGGGCTAACAGTTATAACTATGGCTACACCTTC
TRBJ2-3,.,.,TRBV2,CASSVWSGGTDTQYF,TGTGCCAGCAGTGTTTGGTCAGGGGGCACAGATACGCAGTATTTT
TRBJ1-5,.,.,TRBV27,CASSFQGSNQPQHF,TGTGCCAGCAGTTTCCAGGGGAGCAATCAGCCCCAGCATTTT
TRBJ2-2,.,TRBD1,TRBV5-1,CASSTGQDTGELFF,TGCGCCAGCAGCACGGGACAGGATACCGGGGAGCTGTTTTTT
TRBJ1-2,.,TRBD1,TRBV18,CASSPGQGIANYGYTF,TGTGCCAGCTCACCAGGACAGGGGATCGCTAACTATGGCTACACCTTC